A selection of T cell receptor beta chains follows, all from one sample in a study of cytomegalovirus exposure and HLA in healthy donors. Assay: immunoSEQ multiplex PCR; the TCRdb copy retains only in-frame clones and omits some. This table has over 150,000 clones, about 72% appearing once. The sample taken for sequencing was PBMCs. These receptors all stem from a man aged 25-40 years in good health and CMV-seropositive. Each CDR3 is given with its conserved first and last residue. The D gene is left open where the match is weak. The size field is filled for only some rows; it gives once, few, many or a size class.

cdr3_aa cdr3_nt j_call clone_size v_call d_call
CASSPGQGNTEAFF TGTGCCAGCTCACCGGGACAGGGGAACACTGAAGCTTTCTTT TRBJ1-1 - TRBV18 TRBD1
CASSLAKHRFPRGEAFF TGTGCCAGCAGCTTAGCGAAACACAGGTTCCCTCGAGGTGAAGCTTTCTTT TRBJ1-1 once TRBV11-1 -
CAISGKEQGDQETQYF TGTGCCATCAGTGGAAAAGAACAGGGGGACCAAGAGACCCAGTACTTC TRBJ2-5 few TRBV10-3 TRBD1
CASSLRQGLAGGLMTRYEQYF TGTGCCAGCAGTTTAAGACAGGGACTAGCGGGGGGGCTAATGACGCGCTACGAGCAGTACTTC TRBJ2-7 once TRBV28 TRBD2
CASSLRGAHNEQFF TGTGCCAGCAGCTTAAGGGGCGCCCACAATGAGCAGTTCTTC TRBJ2-1 medium-sized TRBV7-6 -
CASSPLQGFFSNQPQHF TGTGCCAGCAGTCCCCTACAGGGATTTTTTAGCAATCAGCCCCAGCATTTT TRBJ1-5 few TRBV28 -
CASSSQGFDTEAFF TGTGCCAGCAGTTCACAGGGATTTGACACTGAAGCTTTCTTT TRBJ1-1 - TRBV2 -
CASSRTGGAHSPLHF TGTGCCAGCAGCCGTACAGGGGGCGCGCATTCACCCCTCCACTTT TRBJ1-6 - TRBV6-5 TRBD1
CASSLEGARSQPQHF TGCGCCAGCAGCTTGGAGGGGGCGAGGAGTCAGCCCCAGCATTTT TRBJ1-5 - TRBV5-1 TRBD1
CASSSGLFNQPQHF TGTGCCAGCAGCTCCGGGTTGTTCAATCAGCCCCAGCATTTT TRBJ1-5 - TRBV5-6 -
CASSKAGGAYEQYF TGTGCCAGTAGTAAGGCCGGCGGGGCCTACGAGCAGTACTTC TRBJ2-7 - TRBV19 -